This T cell receptor beta chain was observed in a study of OX40 agonist ivuxolimab in advanced cancers. Turning to the study itself: Ivuxolimab, which is an agonistic anti-OX40 (CD134) antibody, was administered to the patients.

Produced via immunoSEQ multiplex PCR; TCRdb's table is partial and in-frame only. The sample shows 30,000 or so clones, almost 80% of them seen only once. The CDR3 has 13 residues. V lost 9 bases and J 0 bases, leaving 11 bases between the germline ends. Per germline, CDR1 MNHEY and CDR2 SMNVEV (reference sequence). This TCR derives from an adult with an advanced solid tumor such as melanoma, head and neck, liver or kidney cancer. Sequences were derived from CD4+ or CD8+ T cells sorted from blood, sampled in a trial of the OX40 agonist ivuxolimab. The chain carries TRBV27 and TRBJ1-1; unclear D gene. CDR3 sequence: CASQPNLNTEAFF. The CDR3 region has the DNA TGTGCCAGTCAGCCGAACCTGAACACTGAAGCTTTCTTT.